These T cell receptor beta chains were read from a single sample in a study of identical twins. TCRdb re-called the 5' RACE reads with MiXCR, one entry per CDR3 protein. This table has 200,000 or so distinct CDR3 sequences, about 7.5% appearing once. In addition, the sample was reused for a study of yellow fever vaccine responses in identical twins.

The sequenced sample consisted of memory (CD45RO+) T cells sorted from blood. Every receptor here comes from a woman aged 18 to 35 in good health. CDR3s include the opening cysteine and the closing phenylalanine or tryptophan. D genes are given only for firm matches.

cdr3_length: 14; v_call: TRBV7-9; j_call: TRBJ1-1; d_call: .; cdr3_aa: CASSLRGGESEAFF
cdr3_length: 18; v_call: TRBV5-5; j_call: TRBJ2-1; d_call: TRBD2; cdr3_aa: CASRSLFGAGVVYNEQFF
cdr3_length: 13; v_call: TRBV29-1; j_call: TRBJ2-5; d_call: .; cdr3_aa: CSVEVNRAETQYF
cdr3_length: 15; v_call: TRBV7-9; j_call: TRBJ2-5; d_call: TRBD2; cdr3_aa: CASSSSGSDTETQYF
cdr3_length: 15; v_call: TRBV5-8; j_call: TRBJ1-1; d_call: .; cdr3_aa: CASGLPYGEGTEAFF
cdr3_length: 14; v_call: TRBV20-1; j_call: TRBJ2-5; d_call: .; cdr3_aa: CSAEREEVSETQYF
cdr3_length: 13; v_call: TRBV30; j_call: TRBJ1-1; d_call: .; cdr3_aa: CAWRVWENTEAFF
cdr3_length: 14; v_call: TRBV25-1; j_call: TRBJ1-2; d_call: TRBD1; cdr3_aa: CASSYGTGQSGYTF
cdr3_length: 16; v_call: TRBV15; j_call: TRBJ1-3; d_call: .; cdr3_aa: CATSIRTDFSGNTIYF
cdr3_length: 14; v_call: TRBV7-9; j_call: TRBJ2-3; d_call: .; cdr3_aa: CASSLAGTSDTQYF
cdr3_length: 14; v_call: TRBV6-1; j_call: TRBJ2-5; d_call: .; cdr3_aa: CASGFDSPEETQYF
cdr3_length: 16; v_call: TRBV11-1; j_call: TRBJ2-3; d_call: .; cdr3_aa: CASSLGQSGGPDTQYF
cdr3_length: 13; v_call: TRBV20-1; j_call: TRBJ2-7; d_call: .; cdr3_aa: CSATGQTSYEQYF
cdr3_length: 14; v_call: TRBV6-2/TRBV6-3; j_call: TRBJ2-2; d_call: .; cdr3_aa: CASSYTRLAGELFF
cdr3_length: 13; v_call: TRBV20-1; j_call: TRBJ2-7; d_call: .; cdr3_aa: CSARAGPTYEQYF
cdr3_length: 17; v_call: TRBV4-3; j_call: TRBJ2-3; d_call: .; cdr3_aa: CASSQDPWGGAGDTQYF
cdr3_length: 14; v_call: TRBV2; j_call: TRBJ2-1; d_call: TRBD1; cdr3_aa: CASRGTETYNEQFF
cdr3_length: 15; v_call: TRBV7-2; j_call: TRBJ2-6; d_call: .; cdr3_aa: CASSRLVSGANVLTF
cdr3_length: 15; v_call: TRBV28; j_call: TRBJ2-5; d_call: .; cdr3_aa: CASSFLQGGKETQYF
cdr3_length: 12; v_call: TRBV7-2; j_call: TRBJ2-7; d_call: .; cdr3_aa: CASSFSPGKKYF
cdr3_length: 13; v_call: TRBV2; j_call: TRBJ1-1; d_call: TRBD1; cdr3_aa: CASRGGQGAEAFF
cdr3_length: 15; v_call: TRBV4-3; j_call: TRBJ2-4; d_call: .; cdr3_aa: CASGMWGSAKNIQYF
cdr3_length: 15; v_call: TRBV18; j_call: TRBJ1-2; d_call: .; cdr3_aa: CASSPPRALDYGYTF
cdr3_length: 15; v_call: TRBV3-1; j_call: TRBJ2-1; d_call: TRBD2; cdr3_aa: CASSPVRAGGNEQFF
cdr3_length: 14; v_call: TRBV7-9; j_call: TRBJ1-1; d_call: .; cdr3_aa: CASSLDRWDTEAFF
cdr3_length: 15; v_call: TRBV7-2; j_call: TRBJ2-7; d_call: .; cdr3_aa: CASSLVWASAYEQYF
cdr3_length: 15; v_call: TRBV20-1; j_call: TRBJ2-7; d_call: .; cdr3_aa: CSARVAAGRPYEQYF
cdr3_length: 15; v_call: TRBV2; j_call: TRBJ2-5; d_call: .; cdr3_aa: CASSQFTSGGETQYF
cdr3_length: 15; v_call: TRBV7-8; j_call: TRBJ1-2; d_call: .; cdr3_aa: CASSLAGAGNYGYTF
cdr3_length: 14; v_call: TRBV5-1; j_call: TRBJ2-7; d_call: .; cdr3_aa: CASSLGTVTYEQYF
cdr3_length: 15; v_call: TRBV6-2/TRBV6-3; j_call: TRBJ1-2; d_call: .; cdr3_aa: CASSAPRARSYGYTF
cdr3_length: 14; v_call: TRBV11-2; j_call: TRBJ2-1; d_call: .; cdr3_aa: CASSAVVMGNEQFF
cdr3_length: 15; v_call: TRBV24-1; j_call: TRBJ2-7; d_call: TRBD1; cdr3_aa: CATSDVRDRPYEQYF
cdr3_length: 14; v_call: TRBV7-8; j_call: TRBJ1-5; d_call: .; cdr3_aa: CASSLAQRNQPQHF
cdr3_length: 15; v_call: TRBV3-1; j_call: TRBJ2-7; d_call: .; cdr3_aa: CASSQGSVSAYEQYF
cdr3_length: 13; v_call: TRBV7-2; j_call: TRBJ2-7; d_call: TRBD2; cdr3_aa: CASSPGTSLEQYF
cdr3_length: 16; v_call: TRBV20-1; j_call: TRBJ2-7; d_call: TRBD1; cdr3_aa: CSARAMRGQASYEQYF
cdr3_length: 15; v_call: TRBV7-2; j_call: TRBJ1-3; d_call: TRBD1; cdr3_aa: CASSLRDSSGNTIYF
cdr3_length: 15; v_call: TRBV6-1; j_call: TRBJ1-6; d_call: .; cdr3_aa: CASRDSHLNNSPLHF
cdr3_length: 16; v_call: TRBV3-1; j_call: TRBJ1-5; d_call: .; cdr3_aa: CASSPTGPLGDQPQHF
cdr3_length: 16; v_call: TRBV4-1; j_call: TRBJ2-7; d_call: .; cdr3_aa: CASSRSELTVNYEQYF
cdr3_length: 15; v_call: TRBV12-3/TRBV12-4; j_call: TRBJ2-2; d_call: .; cdr3_aa: CASSFLGGQVGELFF
cdr3_length: 17; v_call: TRBV7-8; j_call: TRBJ2-5; d_call: .; cdr3_aa: CASSLAEGGSSQETQYF
cdr3_length: 14; v_call: TRBV12-3/TRBV12-4; j_call: TRBJ2-1; d_call: .; cdr3_aa: CASSLRETNNEQFF
cdr3_length: 13; v_call: TRBV20-1; j_call: TRBJ2-7; d_call: .; cdr3_aa: CSAHRYNSYEQYF
cdr3_length: 13; v_call: TRBV5-6; j_call: TRBJ2-2; d_call: .; cdr3_aa: CASSQSATGELFF
cdr3_length: 13; v_call: TRBV12-3/TRBV12-4; j_call: TRBJ1-2; d_call: TRBD1; cdr3_aa: CAVSSGTEDGYTF
cdr3_length: 13; v_call: TRBV6-6; j_call: TRBJ2-2; d_call: .; cdr3_aa: CASSYSGAPELFF
cdr3_length: 15; v_call: TRBV27; j_call: TRBJ2-3; d_call: .; cdr3_aa: CASRGRAPITDTQYF